Below are 19 T cell receptor beta chains sequenced from a single sample in a study of T-cell memory formation after mild COVID-19. TCRdb re-called the 5' RACE reads through MiXCR, storing one row per CDR3 protein. The sample comprises some 290,000 distinct CDR3 sequences, roughly 15% of which are singletons, and approximately 25% rests with the top ten. Sequenced sample: PBMCs or a T cell subset sorted from them (not recorded which). Source of these receptors: a man younger than 35 who had mild COVID-19 (a few samples of this study predate the infection). Cell type and time point are not known.

This clonotype has at least ten counts. The chain combines TRBV28 with TRBJ2-1; TRBD1 agrees at 7 bases. V lost 6 bases, J lost 1 base, and 6 bases stayed unmatched. The CDR3 extends over 15 amino acids. Germline CDR1 reads MDHEN; CDR2 reads SYDVKM. CDR3 loop: CASSLGGPSYNEQFF. In nucleotides, the CDR3 is TGTGCCAGCAGCCTAGGGGGCCCTTCCTACAATGAGCAGTTCTTC.

The V and J genes are TRBV6-1 and TRBJ2-1, with 11 bases fitting TRBD1. The CDR3 runs 15 residues. Germline CDR1 MNHNS, CDR2 SASEGT. Unmatched junction bases numbered 10, after V lost 6 bases and J lost 9 bases. The CDR3: CASSAPGQGGGEQFF. The CDR3 region has the DNA TGTGCCAGCAGCGCCCCGGGACAGGGGGGAGGTGAGCAGTTCTTC.

The CDR3 here is CASSLDGGRSTEAFF. In DNA form, the CDR3 reads TGTGCCAGCAGCTTAGATGGGGGCAGAAGCACTGAAGCTTTCTTT. The chain recombines TRBV7-9 with TRBJ1-1; tentatively, D is TRBD1 (6 bases). In germline, CDR1 is SEHNR, CDR2 FQNEAQ (reference sequence). Deletions cut 1 base from V and 4 bases from J, with 13 bases between. This CDR3 is built from 15 residues.

The rearrangement joins TRBV1 to TRBJ2-5. TRBV1 is assigned pseudogene status. CDR3 length equals 12 residues. The CDR3 reads CTSSQAQETQYF. For the CDR3, the DNA is TGCACCAGCAGCCAGGCTCAAGAGACCCAGTACTTC.

This clonotype occurred a few times. The chain couples TRBV9 to TRBJ2-3; D possibly corresponds to TRBD1 (5 bases). The length of the CDR3 is 16 residues. The V gene's germline CDR1 is SGDLS and CDR2 YYNGEE. The V end lost 0 bases, the J end lost 0 bases, and 11 bases lay between the germline ends. CDR3 loop: CASSVVGAHSTDTQYF. The CDR3 DNA is TGTGCCAGCAGCGTAGTAGGGGCCCATAGCACAGATACGCAGTATTTT.

The chain employs TRBV25-1 and TRBJ2-7; the D gene could be TRBD1 or TRBD2 (5 bases each). Germline V lookup: CDR1 MGHDK, CDR2 SYGVNS. Trimming pared 6 bases from V and 7 bases from J, leaving 13 bases between. The CDR3 runs to 12 residues. CDR3 amino acids: CASSRDLGEQYF. CDR3 bases: TGTGCCAGCAGCCGGGACCTTGGGGAGCAGTACTTC.

A few counts support this clonotype. The chain uses TRBV5-1 and TRBJ2-7; possible D gene TRBD1, 5 bases. The CDR3 runs 13 residues. Germline CDR1 and CDR2: SGHRS and YFSETQ. V was cut by 1 base and J by 7 bases, with 12 bases left in between. The CDR3: CASSLRQPSEQYF. In nucleotides, the CDR3 is TGCGCCAGCAGCTTGAGACAGCCGTCGGAGCAGTACTTC.

The chain links TRBV7-2 to TRBJ2-3; D gene uncertain. The CDR3 is 14 residues long. Trimming took 3 bases from V and 3 from J, leaving 10 bases between them. Germline CDR1 is SGHTA and CDR2 is FQGNSA. The CDR3 sequence is CASSLERHTDTQYF. The CDR3 bases are TGTGCCAGCAGCTTGGAGCGTCATACAGATACGCAGTATTTT.

CDR3 nucleotides: TGTGCCAGTAGTCCCGCAGGGGCTGAGACCCAGTACTTC. This sequence encodes CASSPAGAETQYF. This rearrangement joins TRBV19 to TRBJ2-5; D might be TRBD1 (6 bases). Germline values: CDR1 LNHDA, CDR2 SQIVND (reference sequence). V was pared by 5 bases and J by 5 bases, with 12 bases between. CDR3 length equals 13 residues.

This clonotype has just a few counts. The chain combines TRBV5-1 with TRBJ2-3; a weak D match, TRBD2 (6 bases). V was clipped by 7 bases and J by 0 bases, with 15 bases between them. CDR1 and CDR2 (germline): SGHRS, YFSETQ. The length of the CDR3 is 15 residues. Here the CDR3 reads CASGTRAGSTDTQYF. In nucleotides, the CDR3 is TGCGCCAGCGGAACCCGCGCGGGGAGCACAGATACGCAGTATTTT.

This clonotype appeared a few times. The chain combines TRBV7-8 with TRBJ1-1, with D uncertain. V shed 0 bases and J shed 3 bases, with 11 bases lying between them. The CDR3 loop spans 15 amino acids. Germline assignment: CDR1 SGHVS and CDR2 FQNEAQ. The CDR3 here is CASSLAGQPYTEAFF. The CDR3 DNA reads as TGTGCCAGCAGCTTAGCTGGGCAGCCGTACACTGAAGCTTTCTTT.

This clonotype was counted between two and nine times. The chain links TRBV19 to TRBJ1-5; TRBD1 is a possible D gene (5 bases). Per the germline V gene, CDR1 is LNHDA and CDR2 is SQIVND (reference sequence). V lost 5 bases and J 3 bases, leaving 17 bases between the germline ends. The CDR3 covers 16 residues. The CDR3 region is CASSFASFRANQPQHF. The CDR3 DNA reads TGTGCCAGTAGTTTCGCGTCTTTCAGGGCCAATCAGCCCCAGCATTTT.

This clonotype was seen a few times. The chain is built from TRBV20-1 and TRBJ1-1; a weak D match, TRBD1 (5 bases). The V end lost 0 bases, the J end lost 1 base, and 9 bases lay between the germline ends. Germline CDR1 DFQATT, CDR2 SNEGSKA (reference sequence). The CDR3 sequence is 14 residues long. Written as DNA, the CDR3 is TGCAGTGCTAGAGATCCTGGGACGAACACTGAAGCTTTCTTT. Translated: CSARDPGTNTEAFF.

This clonotype was counted a few times. This chain's CDR3 is CASSQDRAGELFF. In nucleotides, the CDR3 is TGTGCCAGCAGCCAAGATAGGGCCGGGGAGCTGTTTTTT. The chain uses TRBV4-2 and TRBJ2-2; D call uncertain. Looked up from germline, CDR1 is LGHNA and CDR2 is YNFKEQ. This CDR3 region has 13 residues. V lost 0 bases, J lost 6 bases, and 5 bases lay in between.

This clonotype has a handful of counts. The gene calls are TRBV29-1 and TRBJ1-4; no clear D gene. Per the germline V gene, CDR1 is SQVTM and CDR2 is ANQGSEA. V lost 4 bases and J lost 8, with 11 bases in between. The CDR3 is 12 amino acids. The DNA of the CDR3 is TGCAGCGTTGGAATAGGTGGAGAAAAACTGTTTTTT. As protein: CSVGIGGEKLFF.

The chain combines TRBV5-1 with TRBJ2-6; no definite D call. V lost 3 bases, J lost 0 bases, and 22 bases lay in between. The CDR3 covers 20 residues. Germline V lookup: CDR1 SGHRS, CDR2 YFSETQ. CDR3 region: CASSYTVYSPTRSGANVLTF. The CDR3 DNA follows: TGCGCCAGCAGCTATACCGTCTATTCTCCCACTCGCTCTGGGGCCAACGTCCTGACTTTC.

CDR3 loop: CAWAILGLGTEAFF. The DNA of the CDR3 is TGTGCCTGGGCCATTCTGGGGTTGGGAACTGAAGCTTTCTTT. The V gene is TRBV30, the J gene TRBJ1-1; no clear D. Germline assignment: CDR1 GTSNPN and CDR2 SVGIG (reference sequence). V lost 5 bases and J lost 5, with 18 bases in between. This CDR3 spans 14 amino acids.

The CDR3 DNA is TGTGCCAGCAGTTACTCCCCGGGACAGGGTGGGTGGAAAGACATTCAGTACTTC. Its protein is CASSYSPGQGGWKDIQYF. V gene TRBV6-6 combines with J gene TRBJ2-4, with TRBD1 matching 9 bases. Germline V lookup: CDR1 MNHNY, CDR2 SVGAGI (reference sequence). There are 18 residues in the CDR3. V shed 0 bases, J shed 8 bases, and the junction held 14 bases outside the gene matches.

V and J are TRBV11-2 and TRBJ2-2, with 10 bases aligning to TRBD2. CDR3 length equals 16 residues. Germline loops: CDR1 SGHAT, CDR2 FQNNGV. V dropped 6 bases and J dropped 6; count of bases not matched to a gene: 10. The CDR3 protein is CASRTRAGGLAGELFF. DNA of the CDR3: TGTGCCAGCAGGACCCGAGCGGGGGGGCTAGCCGGGGAGCTGTTTTTT.